This TCR beta chain was sequenced in a study of cytomegalovirus exposure and HLA in healthy donors. Study-level points and caveats: When a later analysis compared HLA-associated TCR beta chains with equally common others, the HLA-associated chains turned out to be more clonally expanded and to have lower generation probabilities. Later on, a genetic analysis was performed. It linked a missense variant in DCLRE1C with V- and J-gene trimming of TCR beta. Most subjects had HLA-A and HLA-B alleles reportedly predicted accurately by TCR beta sequences.

60 Vbeta and 13 Jbeta primers were used in PCR. Measured with immunoSEQ multiplex PCR; TCRdb has only the in-frame clones, and not every one. The data contain roughly 140,000 clones, roughly 80% of them singletons. About this clone itself: What it recognizes is unknown.

CDR3 length: 14 residues. In germline, CDR1 is KGHSH, CDR2 LQKENI. Trimming left V 5 bases short and J 0 bases short, with 11 bases between. As for the donors, each was a healthy bone marrow donor. This TCR was recovered from a man between 40 and 49 years old in good health and CMV-seronegative. The source material was PBMCs. The V and J genes are TRBV18 and TRBJ2-7, with no clear D. CDR3 region: CASSNRESSYEQYF. DNA of the CDR3: TGTGCCAGCTCAAACAGAGAAAGCTCCTACGAGCAGTACTTC. The full variable domain, completed using reference TRBV18 and TRBJ2-7, is NAGVMQNPRHLVRRRGQEARLRCSPMKGHSHVYWYRQLPEEGLKFMVYLQKENIIDESGMPKERFSAEFPKEGPSILRIQQVVRGDSAAYFCASSNRESSYEQYFGPGTRLTVT.